Listed here is a single TCR beta chain. This clonotype was seen a handful of times. The antigen this receptor binds is unknown. Base qualities were left out, and no much larger clone turns up one base away. This specimen comes from a study of vaccination and CD4 T cells after COVID-19 (dated by TCRdb to between 2021 and 2023). For the wider study: Convalescent patients had a positive SARS-CoV-2 result on nasal swab PCR, and of these patients, several had mild disease and one had severe disease. The convalescent cohort included six males and four females, with two Hispanic individuals, seven Caucasians, two Asians and one multiracial person. Each participant got two doses of either the Pfizer-BioNTech BNT162b2 vaccine (n=8) or the Moderna mRNA-1273 vaccine (n=2). Post-COVID blood samples from convalescent patients were collected a median of about 100 days after diagnosis, with a range of roughly 35 to 180 days. Post-vaccine blood samples were collected a median of approximately 77 days after the second vaccine dose, ranging from about 13 to 250 days. For stimulating the cultures, overlapping spike peptide pools were used, derived from SARS-CoV-2 as well as from the common cold coronaviruses HCoV-NL63, HCoV-OC43 and HCoV-229E. Control cultures used a CEFX viral epitope pool as positive control, an HIV-1 Nef peptide pool as negative control, or no peptide. In over 8 COVID-19 convalescent patients and a handful of infection-naive healthy vaccine recipients, the spike-specific CD4+ TCR repertoire before mRNA vaccination was compared with the repertoire after mRNA vaccination.

The CDR3 holds 17 amino acids from the cysteine to the phenylalanine. The only DNA kept is the CDR3, 51 bases in frame from the first base. Taken from the germline V gene, the CDR1 and CDR2 loops are MDHEN and SYDVKM. Compared with germline, V lacks 7 bases and J lacks 7 bases; bases without a gene match: 11. Receptors were amplified or captured by PCR. TCR sequencing of DNA from cultured CD4+ T cells used the Oncomine TCR Beta short-read assay at the Johns Hopkins FTIC core. Genomic DNA was extracted from the cultured CD4+ T cells with the QIAamp micro DNA kit. Oncomine TCR Beta libraries from cultured CD4+ T cells were pooled with unique dual indexes and sequenced on an Illumina iSeq 100. As for the original processing: Non-productive sequences were removed, and CDR3s that did not start with C, did not end with F or W, or were shorter than 7 amino acids were discarded. Antigen-specific clonotypes were identified with the MANAFEST web application by comparing peptide-stimulated wells with reference and other culture wells. An FDR below 0.05, an odds ratio above 5, and a productive frequency above 0.1% in at least two of three replicate wells were required for clones to be considered positive. Cross-reactive clonotypes were defined as significantly expanded in both SARS-CoV-2 spike wells and at least one common cold coronavirus spike condition. Levenshtein distances (stringdist) and unrooted phylogenetic trees (ape) in R version 3.6.1 were used to assess CDR3 homology. Using fastp at Q25 and MiXCR, TCRdb reprocessed the public reads and kept productive beta chains. Records with the same CDR3 protein are collapsed into one entry carrying the most frequent genes and DNA. The V and J calls were determined by TCRdb, not by the authors. Recorded for this sample are about 8,500 distinct CDR3 sequences; approximately 50% of them occurred a single time. Roughly 24% of the sample goes to the ten largest clones.

The meaning of the sample's treatment or condition label: approximately nine-day PBMC culture with coronavirus spike peptide pools or control peptides (ViraFEST assay). To expand antigen-specific T cells with peptide pools and then pick out the expanded clonotypes through TCR sequencing, the study relied on the ViraFEST assay. Positive SARS-CoV-2 PCR tests in the convalescent patients dated from March to December 2020, before Alpha, Beta and Delta variants emerged in the United States. Each well held some 2 million PBMCs cultured in IMDM containing roughly 5% human AB serum and 10 IU/ml IL-2, with approximately 9.2 ug/ml peptide pools added. Half of the culture medium was replaced with fresh IL-2-containing medium on days 3 and 7. Once the cells had been in culture for around 10 days, the EasySep CD4+ T cell isolation kit was used to isolate CD4+ T cells by negative selection. PBMCs were separated from whole blood using Ficoll-Paque Plus gradient centrifugation and then either used fresh or cryopreserved at -140C. Triplicate wells were generally used for each culture condition.

Study-wide findings and limitations: Relatively few convalescent patients were included in the study, and early timepoints after natural infection were not analyzed. In convalescent patients, nearly all vaccine-specific clones (304 of 307) were found to be mono-reactive for SARS-CoV-2 spike rather than cross-reactive with common cold coronaviruses. The median number of SARS-CoV-2-reactive clonotypes rose from about 23 after infection to roughly 38 after vaccination, but the change was not significant. In convalescent patients, a median roughly 83% of post-vaccine SARS-CoV-2-reactive clones were detected only after vaccination, and vaccine-specific priming was suggested by this finding.

This TCR came from a human donor who had recovered from COVID-19. The chain employs TRBV28 and TRBJ1-6, and TRBD1 matches 12 of the central bases. The specimen was CD4+ T cells from blood, cultured in vitro. The CDR3 is CASITRGTGGVNSPLHF. The DNA sequence follows: TGTGCCAGCATCACAAGAGGGACAGGGGGCGTGAATTCACCCCTCCACTTT.